This T cell receptor beta chain originates from a study of blood T cell repertoires in COVID-19. Overall study: COVID-19 samples, acute and convalescent, were from the United States, Italy and Spain. PBMCs, B-cell-depleted T cells, or T cells provided the cDNA or gDNA that made up the material.

Germline lookup yields CDR1 ENHRY and CDR2 SYGVKD. V lost 9 bases to trimming and J lost 1 base, with 12 bases between them. The CDR3 loop spans 14 amino acids. Source study methods: Amplification of reference gene primers provided the estimated nucleated cell counts. Using immunoSEQ multiplex PCR, the repertoire was profiled, and TCRdb retains in-frame clones only, with some absent. The DNA gave D and trimming, while V, J and clone size come from that table. Seen here are about 160,000 clones, roughly 89% observed once, and the top ten hold less than 5%. This TCR derives from a woman aged 55-69 years who had recovered from COVID-19. The sequenced sample consisted of peripheral blood. The rearrangement uses TRBV10-3 and TRBJ2-2; D may be TRBD2 (6 bases). CDR3 in amino acids: CAIPGGVNTGELFF. The DNA of the CDR3 is TGTGCCATTCCGGGCGGGGTGAACACCGGGGAGCTGTTTTTT.